This TCR beta chain came from a study of beta chain features in type 1 diabetes. Across the study: The samples had about 100,000,000 sorted cells examined in all. Overall study results and limits: There was a possibility that cDNA sequencing over-represented cells with high TCR expression. For patients, the naive, central memory and Treg TCRB repertoires appeared more alike than for healthy donors.

As concerns this clone: Its antigen is currently unknown.

Trimming took off 6 bases at V and 6 bases at J, with 18 bases between the two ends. CDR3 length: 14 residues. Germline-derived CDR1 and CDR2 are MDHEN and SYDVKM. Every bit of the isolated RNA underwent reverse transcription, so sequencing read expressed TCRB transcripts. TCRdb's table, derived via immunoSEQ multiplex PCR, lists solely in-frame clones and lacks some. The sample holds 390,000 or so clones, about 15% seen once. This clonotype was sampled from a man aged 30 to 39 in good health. Sample: naive CD4+ T cells from blood. V usage is TRBV28 and J usage is TRBJ2-7; D uncertain. The chain's CDR3 is CASSPSGSSIEQYF. The CDR3 nucleotides are TGTGCCAGCAGCCCCTCTGGGTCTTCAATCGAGCAGTACTTC.